Each of the 3 T cell receptor beta chains below was sequenced from the same sample in a study of cytomegalovirus exposure and HLA in healthy donors. This PCR relied on a set of 60 Vbeta primers and 13 Jbeta primers. This table comes from immunoSEQ multiplex PCR, and its TCRdb copy is limited to in-frame clones, with some not included. Of 60,000 to 100,000 clones in the sample, 78% were seen once. Specimen: PBMCs. These TCRs come from a man between 40 and 49 years old in good health and CMV-seronegative.

The V and J genes are TRBV19 and TRBJ1-1; D gene ambiguous. Germline V gives CDR1 LNHDA, CDR2 SQIVND (reference sequence). The germline V and J ends were trimmed by 5 bases and 8 bases, with 15 bases remaining between them. The CDR3 length is 13 residues. CDR3 in amino acids: CASSGLGSREAFF. CDR3 DNA: TGTGCCAGTAGTGGACTCGGGTCCCGAGAAGCTTTCTTT.

The genes are TRBV19 and TRBJ1-6; tentative D call: TRBD1 (5 bases). Germline loops: CDR1 LNHDA, CDR2 SQIVND (reference sequence). Trimming took 5 bases from V and 7 from J, leaving 12 bases between them. The CDR3 totals 14 residues. The CDR3 here is CASSRQNQNSPLHF. The CDR3 coding sequence is TGTGCCAGTAGTCGACAGAATCAGAATTCACCCCTCCACTTT.

The chain recombines TRBV7-9 with TRBJ2-1, with D possibly being TRBD2 (5 bases). The CDR3 has 17 amino acids. The V end was cut by 5 bases, the J end by 5 bases, with 22 bases between. Germline V gene lookup returns CDR1 SEHNR and CDR2 FQNEAQ (reference sequence). The CDR3 sequence is CASSPRGTRTGHNEQFF. The CDR3 bases are TGTGCCAGCAGCCCCCGGGGAACCCGGACTGGTCACAATGAGCAGTTCTTC.